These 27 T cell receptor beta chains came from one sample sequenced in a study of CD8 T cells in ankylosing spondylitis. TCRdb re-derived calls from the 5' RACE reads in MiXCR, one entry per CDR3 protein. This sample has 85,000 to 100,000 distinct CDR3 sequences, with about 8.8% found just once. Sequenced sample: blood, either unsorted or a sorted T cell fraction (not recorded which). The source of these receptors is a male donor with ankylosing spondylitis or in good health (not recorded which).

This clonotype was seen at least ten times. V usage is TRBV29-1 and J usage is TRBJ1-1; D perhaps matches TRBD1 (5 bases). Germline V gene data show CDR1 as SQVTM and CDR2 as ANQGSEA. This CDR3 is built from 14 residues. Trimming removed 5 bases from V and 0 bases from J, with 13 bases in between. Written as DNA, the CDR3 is TGCAGCGTTTTCAGGGCCCCTATGAACACTGAAGCTTTCTTT. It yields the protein CSVFRAPMNTEAFF.

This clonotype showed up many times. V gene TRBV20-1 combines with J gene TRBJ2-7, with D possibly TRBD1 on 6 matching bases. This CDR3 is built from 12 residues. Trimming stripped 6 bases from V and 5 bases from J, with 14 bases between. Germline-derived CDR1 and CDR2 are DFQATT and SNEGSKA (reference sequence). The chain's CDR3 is CSARGRTDEQYF. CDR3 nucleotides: TGCAGTGCCAGGGGCCGGACGGACGAGCAGTACTTC.

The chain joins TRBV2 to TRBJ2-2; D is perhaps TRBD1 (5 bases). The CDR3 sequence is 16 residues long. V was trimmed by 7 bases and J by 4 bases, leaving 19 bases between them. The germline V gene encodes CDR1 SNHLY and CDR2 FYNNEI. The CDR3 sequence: CASTEPRAWGTGELFF. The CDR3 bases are TGTGCCAGCACCGAGCCCAGGGCTTGGGGCACCGGGGAGCTGTTTTTT. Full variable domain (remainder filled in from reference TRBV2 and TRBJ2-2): EPEVTQTPSHQVTQMGQEVILRCVPISNHLYFYWYRQILGQKVEFLVSFYNNEISEKSEIFDDQFSVERPDGSNFTLKIRSTKLEDSAMYFCASTEPRAWGTGELFFGEGSRLTVL.

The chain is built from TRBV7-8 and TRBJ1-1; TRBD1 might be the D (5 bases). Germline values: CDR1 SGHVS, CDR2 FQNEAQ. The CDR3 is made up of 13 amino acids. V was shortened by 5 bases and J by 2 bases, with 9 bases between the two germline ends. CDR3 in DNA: TGTGCCAGCAGCAGGGGAAGAAACACTGAAGCTTTCTTT. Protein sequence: CASSRGRNTEAFF.

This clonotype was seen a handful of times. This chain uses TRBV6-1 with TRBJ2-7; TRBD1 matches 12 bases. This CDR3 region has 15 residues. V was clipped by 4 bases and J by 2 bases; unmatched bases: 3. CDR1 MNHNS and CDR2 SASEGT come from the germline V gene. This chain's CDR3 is CASSGDRGHTYEQYF. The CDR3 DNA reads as TGTGCCAGCAGTGGGGACAGGGGGCATACCTACGAGCAGTACTTC.

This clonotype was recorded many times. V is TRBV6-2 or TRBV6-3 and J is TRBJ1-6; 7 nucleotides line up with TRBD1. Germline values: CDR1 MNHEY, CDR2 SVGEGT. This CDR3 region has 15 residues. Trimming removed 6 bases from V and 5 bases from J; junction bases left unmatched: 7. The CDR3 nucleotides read TGTGCCAGCAGGGAAGGGGGCCGGAATAATTCACCCCTCCACTTT. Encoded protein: CASREGGRNNSPLHF.

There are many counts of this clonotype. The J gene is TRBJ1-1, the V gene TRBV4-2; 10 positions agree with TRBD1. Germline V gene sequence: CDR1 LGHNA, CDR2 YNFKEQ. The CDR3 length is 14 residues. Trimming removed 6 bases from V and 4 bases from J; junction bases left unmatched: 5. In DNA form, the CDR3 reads TGTGCCAGCAGGATCGGACAGGGGGGCACTGAAGCTTTCTTT. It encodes CASRIGQGGTEAFF.

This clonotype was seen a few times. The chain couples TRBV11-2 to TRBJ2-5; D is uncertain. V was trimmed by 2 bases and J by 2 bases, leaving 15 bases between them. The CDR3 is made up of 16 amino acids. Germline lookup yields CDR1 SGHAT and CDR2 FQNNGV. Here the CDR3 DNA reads TGTGCCAGCAGCTTAAGAGCAGACTCGCGACAAGAGACCCAGTACTTC. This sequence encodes CASSLRADSRQETQYF.

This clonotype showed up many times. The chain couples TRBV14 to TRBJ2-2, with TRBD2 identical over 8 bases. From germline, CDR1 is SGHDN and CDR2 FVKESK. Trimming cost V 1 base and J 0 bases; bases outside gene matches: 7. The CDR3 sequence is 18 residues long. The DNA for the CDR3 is TGTGCCAGCAGCCAAGTGAATCCGGGGGGGGCGAACACCGGGGAGCTGTTTTTT. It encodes CASSQVNPGGANTGELFF.

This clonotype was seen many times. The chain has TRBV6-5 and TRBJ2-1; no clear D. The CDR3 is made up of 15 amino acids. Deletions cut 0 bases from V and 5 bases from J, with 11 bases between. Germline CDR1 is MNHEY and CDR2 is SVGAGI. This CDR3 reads CASSYSIVTDNEQFF. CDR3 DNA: TGTGCCAGCAGTTACTCGATCGTGACCGACAATGAGCAGTTCTTC.

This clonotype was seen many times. CDR3 nucleotides: TGTGCCAGCACGGCTGGCCCGGCATTAAGTAACACCATATATTTT. It codes for CASTAGPALSNTIYF. The V and J genes are TRBV28 and TRBJ1-3, with no clear D. The CDR3 length is 15 residues. Germline loops: CDR1 MDHEN, CDR2 SYDVKM. V was pared by 7 bases and J by 7 bases, with 20 bases between.

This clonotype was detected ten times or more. The DNA for the CDR3 is TGCAGTGCTACATCTCCGGGACTAGCGACCCATGAGCAGTTCTTC. Encoded protein: CSATSPGLATHEQFF. The chain recombines TRBV20-1 with TRBJ2-1, with TRBD2 identical over 10 bases. Unmatched junction bases numbered 11, after V lost 4 bases and J lost 8 bases. Per the germline V gene, CDR1 is DFQATT and CDR2 is SNEGSKA (reference sequence). This CDR3 region has 15 residues.

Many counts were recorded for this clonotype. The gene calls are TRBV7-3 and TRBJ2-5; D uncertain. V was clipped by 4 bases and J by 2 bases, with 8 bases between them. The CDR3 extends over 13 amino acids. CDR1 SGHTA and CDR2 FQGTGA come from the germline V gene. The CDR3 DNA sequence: TGTGCCAGCAGCTCCCCCCCTCAAGAGACCCAGTACTTC. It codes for CASSSPPQETQYF.

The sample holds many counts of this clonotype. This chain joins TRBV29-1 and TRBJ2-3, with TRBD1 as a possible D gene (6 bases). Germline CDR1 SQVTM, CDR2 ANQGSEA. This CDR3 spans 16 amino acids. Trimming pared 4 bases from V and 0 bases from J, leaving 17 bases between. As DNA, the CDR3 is TGCAGCGTTGCACGCCTCCGGGACACTAGCACAGATACGCAGTATTTT. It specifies CSVARLRDTSTDTQYF.

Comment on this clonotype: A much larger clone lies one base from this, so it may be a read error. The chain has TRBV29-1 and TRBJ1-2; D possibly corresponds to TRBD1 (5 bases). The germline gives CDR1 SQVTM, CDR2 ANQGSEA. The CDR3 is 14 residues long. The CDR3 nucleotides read TGCAGCGTGTCTCCGGCAGGGTCGGGATATGGCCACACCTTC. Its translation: CSVSPAGSGYGHTF.

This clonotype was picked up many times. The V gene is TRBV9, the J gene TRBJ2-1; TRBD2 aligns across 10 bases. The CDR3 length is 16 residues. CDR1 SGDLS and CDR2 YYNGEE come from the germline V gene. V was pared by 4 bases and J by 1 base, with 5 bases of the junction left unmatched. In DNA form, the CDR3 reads TGTGCCAGCAGCCCACAGCGGGGGGGATCCTACAATGAGCAGTTCTTC. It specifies CASSPQRGGSYNEQFF.

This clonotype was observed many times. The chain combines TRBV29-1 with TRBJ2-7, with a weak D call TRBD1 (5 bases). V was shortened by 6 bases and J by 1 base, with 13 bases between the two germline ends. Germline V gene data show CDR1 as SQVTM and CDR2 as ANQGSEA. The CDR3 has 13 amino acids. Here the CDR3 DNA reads TGCAGCGTGAAGGAGACAGCTTCCTACGAGCAGTACTTC. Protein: CSVKETASYEQYF.

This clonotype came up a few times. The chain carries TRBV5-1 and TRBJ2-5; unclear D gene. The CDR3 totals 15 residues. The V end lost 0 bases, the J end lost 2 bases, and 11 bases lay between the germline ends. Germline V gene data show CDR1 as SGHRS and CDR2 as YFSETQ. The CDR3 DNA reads TGCGCCAGCAGCTTGGCAGGCAGGAATCAAGAGACCCAGTACTTC. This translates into CASSLAGRNQETQYF.

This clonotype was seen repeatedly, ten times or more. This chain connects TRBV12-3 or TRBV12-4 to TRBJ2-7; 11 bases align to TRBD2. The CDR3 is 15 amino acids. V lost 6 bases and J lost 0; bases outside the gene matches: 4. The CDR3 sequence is CASRSSGGPSYEQYF. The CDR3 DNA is TGTGCCAGCAGATCTAGCGGGGGGCCCTCCTACGAGCAGTACTTC.

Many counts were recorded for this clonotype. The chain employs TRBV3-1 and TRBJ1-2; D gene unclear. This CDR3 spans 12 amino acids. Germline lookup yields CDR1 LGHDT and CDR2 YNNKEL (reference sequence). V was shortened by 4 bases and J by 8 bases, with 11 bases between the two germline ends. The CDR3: CASSPAGGGYTF. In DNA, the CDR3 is TGTGCCAGCAGCCCAGCCGGAGGGGGCTACACCTTC.

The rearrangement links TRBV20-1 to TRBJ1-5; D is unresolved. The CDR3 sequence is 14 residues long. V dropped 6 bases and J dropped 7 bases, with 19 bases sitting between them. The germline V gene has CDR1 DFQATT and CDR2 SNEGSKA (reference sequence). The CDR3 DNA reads TGCAGTGCCGCCTTACCTGGTTCCGTCCAGCCCCAGCATTTT. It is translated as CSAALPGSVQPQHF.

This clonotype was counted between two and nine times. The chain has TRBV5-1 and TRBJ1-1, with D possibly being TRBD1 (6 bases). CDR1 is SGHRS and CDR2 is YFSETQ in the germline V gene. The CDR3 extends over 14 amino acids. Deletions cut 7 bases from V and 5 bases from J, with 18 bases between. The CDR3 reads CASLHRQETTEAFF. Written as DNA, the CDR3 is TGCGCCAGCCTGCACAGACAGGAAACAACTGAAGCTTTCTTT.

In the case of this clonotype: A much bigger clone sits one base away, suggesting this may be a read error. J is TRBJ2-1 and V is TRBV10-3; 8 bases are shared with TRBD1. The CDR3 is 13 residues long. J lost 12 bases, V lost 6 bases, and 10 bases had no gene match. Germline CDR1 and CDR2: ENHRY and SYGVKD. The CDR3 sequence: CAISQTGVDAQFF. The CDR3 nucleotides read TGTGCCATCAGCCAGACAGGGGTCGATGCGCAGTTCTTC.

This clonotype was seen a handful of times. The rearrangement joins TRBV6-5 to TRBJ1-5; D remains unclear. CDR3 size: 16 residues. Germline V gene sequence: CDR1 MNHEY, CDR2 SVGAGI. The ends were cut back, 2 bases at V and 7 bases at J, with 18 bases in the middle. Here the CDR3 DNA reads TGTGCCAGCAGTTACGGTGACACCCTCCCAAGGCAGCCCCAGCATTTT. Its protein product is CASSYGDTLPRQPQHF.

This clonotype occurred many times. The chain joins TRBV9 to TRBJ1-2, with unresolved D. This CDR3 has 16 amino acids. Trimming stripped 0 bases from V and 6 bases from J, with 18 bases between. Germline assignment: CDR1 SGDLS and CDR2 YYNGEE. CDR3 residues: CASSVASGPQVHGYTF. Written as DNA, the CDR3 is TGTGCCAGCAGCGTAGCTTCCGGACCCCAAGTCCATGGCTACACCTTC.

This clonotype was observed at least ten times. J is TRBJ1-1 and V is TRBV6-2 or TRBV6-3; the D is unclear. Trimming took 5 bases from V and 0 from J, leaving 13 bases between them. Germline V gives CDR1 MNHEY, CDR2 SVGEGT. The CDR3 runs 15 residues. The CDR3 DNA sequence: TGTGCCAGCAGTCCCCGACCGACTATGAACACTGAAGCTTTCTTT. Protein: CASSPRPTMNTEAFF.

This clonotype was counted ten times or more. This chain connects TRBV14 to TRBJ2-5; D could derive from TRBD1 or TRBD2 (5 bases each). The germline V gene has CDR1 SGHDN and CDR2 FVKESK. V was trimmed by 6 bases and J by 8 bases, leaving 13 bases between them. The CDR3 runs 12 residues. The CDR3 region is CASSRGPYTQYF. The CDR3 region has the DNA TGTGCCAGCAGTCGGGGCCCATATACCCAGTACTTC.